One and the same sample provided the 5 T cell receptor beta chains below, sequenced in a study of blood T cell repertoires in COVID-19. Method: immunoSEQ multiplex PCR; TCRdb's copy keeps in-frame clones and lacks some. The repertoire has about 210,000 clones, roughly 88% of them found once; the top ten carry 5% to 7%. The sample comprised PBMCs or T cells enriched from blood (not recorded which). The receptors originated from a man between 40 and 49 years old with acute COVID-19.

The chain links TRBV4-2 to TRBJ1-2, with D unresolved. The V and J ends lost 4 bases and 10 bases respectively, with 19 bases between them. This CDR3 spans 14 amino acids. The germline gives CDR1 LGHNA, CDR2 YNFKEQ. The CDR3: CASSLTPNGDHYTF. CDR3 DNA: TGTGCCAGCAGCCTGACCCCAAACGGGGATCACTACACCTTC.

This clone was counted only a few times. The chain carries TRBV30 and TRBJ1-6; a possible D gene is TRBD1 (5 bases). V shed 3 bases and J shed 4 bases, with 13 bases lying between them. CDR1 is GTSNPN, CDR2 SVGIG, per germline (reference sequence). The CDR3 is 15 residues long. Here the CDR3 DNA reads TGTGCCTGGAGGACAAGGGGCTCTTATAATTCACCCCTCCACTTT. Protein: CAWRTRGSYNSPLHF.

CDR3 bases: TGTGCCAGTCGACCGGGCGGGACGGGTACCGGGGAGCTGTTTTTT. The encoded protein is CASRPGGTGTGELFF. This chain links TRBV28 with TRBJ2-2; maybe TRBD2 (6 bases). CDR1 is MDHEN, CDR2 SYDVKM, per germline. This CDR3 is built from 15 residues. V lost 9 bases to trimming and J lost 5 bases, with 19 bases between them.

This chain's CDR3 is CASSESNNAGNSNQPQHF. The CDR3 DNA sequence: TGTGCCAGCAGTGAATCCAACAACGCAGGGAATAGCAATCAGCCCCAGCATTTT. This sequence joins TRBV25-1 and TRBJ1-5; tentative D call: TRBD1 (5 bases). The germline V gene encodes CDR1 MGHDK and CDR2 SYGVNS. V lost 1 base to trimming and J lost 0 bases, with 16 bases between them. The CDR3 covers 18 residues.

The V call is TRBV9, the J call TRBJ1-2, with 8 bases that match TRBD1. Germline V lookup: CDR1 SGDLS, CDR2 YYNGEE. J lost 2 bases, V lost 3 bases, and 6 bases had no gene match. This CDR3 has 15 residues. CDR3 loop: CASSERTGMNYGYTF. In DNA form, the CDR3 reads TGTGCCAGCAGCGAGAGGACAGGGATGAACTATGGCTACACCTTC.